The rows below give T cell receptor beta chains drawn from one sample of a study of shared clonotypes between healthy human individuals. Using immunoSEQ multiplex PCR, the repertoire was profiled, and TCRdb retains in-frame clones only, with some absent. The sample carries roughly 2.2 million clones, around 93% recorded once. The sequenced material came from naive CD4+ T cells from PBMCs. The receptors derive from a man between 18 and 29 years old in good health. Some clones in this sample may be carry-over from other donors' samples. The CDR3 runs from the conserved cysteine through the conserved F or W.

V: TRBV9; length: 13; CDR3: CASSGDSNTEAFF
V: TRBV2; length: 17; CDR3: CASTTSPAGVGGQPQHF
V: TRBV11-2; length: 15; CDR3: CASSLAAGSTDTQYF
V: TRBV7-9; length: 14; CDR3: CASSLGGGDYGYTF
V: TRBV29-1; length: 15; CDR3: CSVRRDALGPDTQYF
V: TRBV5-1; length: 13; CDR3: CASSFPTADTQYF
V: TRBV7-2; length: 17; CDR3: CASSSGTQQGDRYTQYF
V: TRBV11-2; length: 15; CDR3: CASSLAGGPRLGQFF
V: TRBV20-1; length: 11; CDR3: CSATLSDTQYF
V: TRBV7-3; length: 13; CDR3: CASSLTSQGEQYF
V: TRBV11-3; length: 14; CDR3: CASSEGDRINEQFF
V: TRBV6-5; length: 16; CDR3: CASSYSRRNSGNTIYF
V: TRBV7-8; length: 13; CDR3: CASSPTGDYGYTF
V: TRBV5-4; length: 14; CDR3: CASSLGLGEETQYF
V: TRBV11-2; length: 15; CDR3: CASSFLGGITDTQYF
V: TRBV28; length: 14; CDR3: CASSGHPSNQPQHF
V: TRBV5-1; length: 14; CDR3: CASSPSGGDQPQHF
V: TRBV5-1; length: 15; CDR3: CASSFDGRLSYEQYF
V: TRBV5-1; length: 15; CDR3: CASSFEQTLPYGYTF
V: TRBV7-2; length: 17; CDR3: CASSLIALAGSTNTQYF
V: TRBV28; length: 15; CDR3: CASSLLGDRAYGYTF
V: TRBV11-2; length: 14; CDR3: CASSLGPGYNEQFF
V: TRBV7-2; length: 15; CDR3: CASSLSGTVAVEQYF